These 24 T cell receptor beta chains were sequenced from one sample in a study of CXCR3 chemokines and chemotherapy response in bladder cancer. In TCRdb, the PCR reads were re-called with MiXCR into one record per CDR3 protein. The sample contains 12,000 or so distinct CDR3 sequences, around 12% of which appear only once. This specimen was taken from a patient whose treatment included neoadjuvant chemotherapy. Receptors originate from a human donor with bladder cancer that did not respond to neoadjuvant chemotherapy.

This clonotype was recorded at least ten times. The J gene is TRBJ1-1, the V gene TRBV27; perhaps TRBD1 as D (5 bases). The germline V gene has CDR1 MNHEY and CDR2 SMNVEV (reference sequence). V was pared by 4 bases and J by 9 bases, with 9 bases between. The CDR3 is 11 residues long. CDR3 bases: TGTGCCAGCAGTTCGGGACCGAAAGCTTTCTTT. This sequence encodes CASSSGPKAFF.

The sample holds many counts of this clonotype. V is TRBV5-6 and J is TRBJ2-7, with D unresolved. From germline, CDR1 is SGHDT and CDR2 YYEEEE. The CDR3 runs to 15 residues. V was shortened by 0 bases and J by 3 bases, with 13 bases between the two germline ends. Here the CDR3 reads CASSLAGPRVYEQYF. The CDR3 DNA sequence: TGTGCCAGCAGCTTGGCCGGCCCAAGGGTCTACGAGCAGTACTTC. Based on the CDR3 plus reference TRBV5-6 and TRBJ2-7, the full variable domain is DAGVTQSPTHLIKTRGQQVTLRCSPKSGHDTVSWYQQALGQGPQFIFQYYEEEERQRGNFPDRFSGHQFPNYSSELNVNALLLGDSALYLCASSLAGPRVYEQYFGPGTRLTVT.

This clonotype was picked up many times. This sequence joins TRBV6-5 and TRBJ2-7; D uncertain. Per germline, CDR1 MNHEY and CDR2 SVGAGI. This CDR3 spans 13 amino acids. V gave up 5 bases and J gave up 7 bases, with 15 bases separating them. The chain's CDR3 is CASSTLGVGEQYF. In DNA, the CDR3 is TGTGCCAGCAGTACCCTTGGGGTGGGGGAGCAGTACTTC.

Turning to this clonotype: At one of its ends the junction is not consistent with the germline gene, which may arise from a read error. This rearrangement joins TRBV6-5 to TRBJ1-2; 8 bases line up with TRBD1. CDR3 length equals 14 residues. Germline V lookup: CDR1 MNHEY, CDR2 SVGAGI. Written as DNA, the CDR3 is TGTGCCGGCAGTGTGACAGGGGATAGCTATGGCTACACCTTC. It codes for CAGSVTGDSYGYTF.

This clonotype was recorded once. The rearrangement uses TRBV20-1 and TRBJ2-3; D remains unclear. The CDR3 is made up of 14 amino acids. V lost 1 base, J lost 3 bases, and 11 bases lay in between. Germline-derived CDR1 and CDR2 are DFQATT and SNEGSKA (reference sequence). CDR3 loop: CSARGGWGTDTQYF. The DNA for the CDR3 is TGCAGTGCTAGAGGCGGCTGGGGAACAGATACGCAGTATTTT.

This clonotype was picked up a small number of times. The rearrangement links TRBV30 to TRBJ2-6, with 7 bases matching TRBD2. V shed 2 bases, J shed 0 bases, and the junction held 10 bases outside the gene matches. Germline lookup yields CDR1 GTSNPN and CDR2 SVGIG (reference sequence). This CDR3 comprises 18 residues. CDR3 DNA: TGTGCCTGGAGTTATATAGCGGGCACGATCTCTGGGGCCAACGTCCTGACTTTC. Translating gives CAWSYIAGTISGANVLTF.

This clonotype has at least ten counts. The chain uses TRBV7-2 and TRBJ1-1; TRBD1 might be the D (6 bases). This CDR3 region has 14 residues. Looked up from germline, CDR1 is SGHTA and CDR2 is FQGNSA. V was cut by 2 bases and J by 5 bases, with 12 bases left in between. The CDR3, as DNA: TGTGCCAGCAGCTTACTCTTAGGGGGAACTGAAGCTTTCTTT. Translation gives CASSLLLGGTEAFF. The whole variable domain, filled in from reference TRBV7-2 and TRBJ1-1, reads GAGVSQSPSNKVTEKGKDVELRCDPISGHTALYWYRQSLGQGLEFLIYFQGNSAPDKSGLPSDRFSAERTGGSVSTLTIQRTQQEDSAVYLCASSLLLGGTEAFFGQGTRLTVV.

The gene calls are TRBV7-9 and TRBJ2-1; TRBD2 matches at 9 bases. The germline gives CDR1 SEHNR, CDR2 FQNEAQ (reference sequence). V was pared by 4 bases and J by 7 bases, with 8 bases of the junction left unmatched. The CDR3 extends over 15 amino acids. In DNA form, the CDR3 reads TGTGCCAGCAGCTCTCCGGGACTAGCAAGGAATGAGCAGTTCTTC. Protein product: CASSSPGLARNEQFF.

This clonotype was observed many times. The rearrangement uses TRBV12-3 or TRBV12-4 and TRBJ1-2; D is ambiguous. The V gene lost 5 bases and the J gene lost 6 bases, with 16 bases spanning the gap. The CDR3 has 14 amino acids. The CDR3 protein is CASSPPGIRHGYTF. The DNA for the CDR3 is TGTGCCAGCAGTCCCCCCGGGATAAGACATGGCTACACCTTC.

This clonotype was picked up a small number of times. This sequence joins TRBV20-1 and TRBJ1-2, with D uncertain. The CDR3 is 11 residues long. CDR1 and CDR2 (germline): DFQATT, SNEGSKA (reference sequence). The germline V and J ends were trimmed by 6 bases and 4 bases, with 9 bases remaining between them. The CDR3 is CSAADIYGYTF. CDR3 coding DNA: TGCAGTGCCGCAGACATCTATGGCTACACCTTC.

This clonotype was observed at least ten times. The chain joins TRBV7-2 to TRBJ2-3, with 13 bases aligning to TRBD2. This CDR3 is built from 15 residues. The germline CDR1 and CDR2 sequences are SGHTA and FQGNSA. V dropped 5 bases and J dropped 3; count of bases not matched to a gene: 2. The CDR3 loop is CASSRTSGGTDTQYF. DNA of the CDR3: TGTGCCAGCAGCCGGACTAGCGGGGGAACAGATACGCAGTATTTT.

This clonotype was seen a few times. The gene calls are TRBV18 and TRBJ2-7; D is ambiguous. Trimming left V 3 bases short and J 4 bases short, with 16 bases between. This CDR3 is built from 15 residues. Per germline, CDR1 KGHSH and CDR2 LQKENI. CDR3 bases: TGTGCCAGCTCACCGCCTGCAGGTACCTTATACGAGCAGTACTTC. It translates to CASSPPAGTLYEQYF.

This clonotype was detected only a few times. V usage is TRBV29-1 and J usage is TRBJ1-6; D is possibly TRBD1 (5 bases). The CDR3 totals 13 residues. Trimming left V 7 bases short and J 8 bases short, with 15 bases between. The V gene's germline CDR1 is SQVTM and CDR2 ANQGSEA. The CDR3 DNA follows: TGCAGCGCTCGGGACGCCGCGGATTCACCCCTCCACTTT. Translation: CSARDAADSPLHF.

In its sample, this clonotype was seen many times. The rearrangement joins TRBV6-5 to TRBJ1-3; weak D call: TRBD1 (6 bases). Trimming removed 0 bases at V and 0 bases at J, with 12 bases between. Germline V CDR1 and CDR2: MNHEY, SVGAGI. The CDR3 contains 17 residues. Here the CDR3 DNA reads TGTGCCAGCAGTTACTCGATAGGACAGAACTCTGGAAACACCATATATTTT. Protein sequence: CASSYSIGQNSGNTIYF.

This clonotype was seen more than once but under ten times. The CDR3 loop reads CASSPGQGLSYEQYF. DNA for the CDR3: TGTGCCAGCTCACCCGGACAGGGTCTCTCCTACGAGCAGTACTTC. The chain uses TRBV18 and TRBJ2-7; 8 positions agree with TRBD1. The V segment lost 3 bases and the J segment 0 bases; nucleotides outside the gene matches: 4. Per the germline V gene, CDR1 is KGHSH and CDR2 is LQKENI. This CDR3 spans 15 amino acids.

This clonotype was picked up many times. This sequence joins TRBV19 and TRBJ2-6; 7 nucleotides align to TRBD1. The CDR3 runs 18 residues. CDR1 and CDR2 (germline): LNHDA, SQIVND (reference sequence). V gave up 7 bases and J gave up 4 bases; unmatched junction bases: 16. The CDR3 reads CASNARRQGVSGANVLTF. For the CDR3, the DNA is TGTGCCAGTAACGCAAGGAGACAGGGTGTGTCCGGGGCCAACGTCCTGACTTTC.

At least ten counts were recorded for this clonotype. The J gene is TRBJ2-3, the V gene TRBV7-9, with 7 bases that match TRBD1. With 4 bases clipped from V and 3 bases from J, the junction kept 4 bases outside the gene matches. The CDR3 runs 14 residues. Germline V CDR1 and CDR2: SEHNR, FQNEAQ (reference sequence). The CDR3 loop reads CASSSGQSTDTQYF. As DNA, the CDR3 is TGTGCCAGCAGCTCGGGACAGTCGACAGATACGCAGTATTTT.

This clonotype occurred many times. This chain links TRBV6-5 with TRBJ1-2; a possible D gene is TRBD1 (5 bases). The V and J ends lost 1 base and 8 bases respectively, with 11 bases between them. This CDR3 is 13 amino acids long. Germline lookup yields CDR1 MNHEY and CDR2 SVGAGI. CDR3 protein: CASSYLTGEGYTF. The CDR3, as DNA: TGTGCCAGCAGTTACTTGACGGGGGAAGGCTACACCTTC.

This clonotype was seen more than once but under ten times. V gene TRBV12-3 or TRBV12-4 combines with J gene TRBJ2-7, with D uncertain. The germline V and J ends were trimmed by 6 bases and 6 bases, with 9 bases remaining between them. The CDR3 runs to 11 residues. DNA of the CDR3: TGTGCCAGCAGCACCTCTTTCGAGCAGTACTTC. Protein sequence: CASSTSFEQYF.

The chain carries TRBV12-3 or TRBV12-4 and TRBJ2-3; a possible D gene is TRBD2 (5 bases). The CDR3 is 16 amino acids. V was shortened by 2 bases and J by 1 base, with 13 bases between the two germline ends. The CDR3 DNA sequence: TGTGCCAGCAGTTTATTCCCGCTCGGGGGCACAGATACGCAGTATTTT. It specifies CASSLFPLGGTDTQYF.

The chain uses TRBV7-3 and TRBJ2-2; 12 nucleotides agree with TRBD1. The CDR3 is 15 amino acids. CDR1 SGHTA and CDR2 FQGTGA come from the germline V gene. V was pared by 6 bases and J by 7 bases, with 6 bases of the junction left unmatched. CDR3 in amino acids: CASSGGTGGNGELFF. The CDR3, as DNA: TGTGCCAGCAGTGGAGGGACAGGGGGCAACGGGGAGCTGTTTTTT.

This clonotype was found many times. As DNA, the CDR3 is TGTGCCAGTAGTAACAGATTAAATCAGCCCCAGCATTTT. This codes for CASSNRLNQPQHF. This chain links TRBV19 with TRBJ1-5; D not certain. The V gene lost 4 bases and the J gene lost 4 bases, with 8 bases spanning the gap. CDR3 length equals 13 residues. The germline CDR1 and CDR2 sequences are LNHDA and SQIVND (reference sequence).

This clonotype was counted a single time. A far larger clone is a single base away, which makes a read error likely. V and J are TRBV6-5 and TRBJ1-2; D remains ambiguous. With 4 bases removed from V and 6 bases from J, the gap between germline ends came to 18 bases. The CDR3 consists of 15 residues. Germline lookup yields CDR1 MNHEY and CDR2 SVGAGI. CDR3 sequence reads: CASSFEPADADGYTF. The CDR3 region has the DNA TGTGCCAGCAGTTTCGAGCCGGCGGATGCTGATGGCTACACCTTC.

The table lists this clonotype with many counts. The chain carries TRBV5-5 and TRBJ1-1; D gene unclear. Germline V CDR1 and CDR2: SGHKS, YYEKEE (reference sequence). The CDR3 consists of 13 residues. V lost 0 bases and J 10 bases, leaving 13 bases between the germline ends. This CDR3 reads CASSLAMSGIAFF. CDR3 nucleotides: TGTGCCAGCAGCTTGGCCATGTCCGGGATAGCTTTCTTT.